These 20 T cell receptor beta chains share one sample of origin, sequenced in a study of blood T cell repertoires in COVID-19. Clones were sequenced by immunoSEQ multiplex PCR, and TCRdb holds only the in-frame ones, with some missing. Among 150,000 to 200,000 clones listed, around 84% were seen once. The sequenced sample was peripheral blood. The receptors were gathered from a woman in her sixties or seventies with COVID-19, enrolled during active disease.

This clone is a singleton in its sample. The genes are TRBV11-2 and TRBJ2-7; D remains unclear. Trimming cost V 2 bases and J 0 bases, with 5 bases left between them. Germline CDR1 reads SGHAT; CDR2 reads FQNNGV. The CDR3 consists of 13 residues. CDR3 loop: CASSLSPSYEQYF. CDR3 DNA sequence: TGTGCCAGCAGCTTAAGCCCCTCCTACGAGCAGTACTTC.

CDR3 in amino acids: CASSSRGQGTGELFF. The CDR3 region has the DNA TGCGCCAGCAGTAGTCGAGGACAGGGGACCGGGGAGCTGTTTTTT. The rearrangement links TRBV5-1 to TRBJ2-2; TRBD1 agrees at 9 bases. The CDR3 is 15 residues long. Germline values: CDR1 SGHRS, CDR2 YFSETQ. Trimming took 5 bases from V and 5 from J; bases not matched to a gene: 7.

This clone was observed a single time. The gene calls are TRBV7-2 and TRBJ2-7, with TRBD2 as a possible D gene (7 bases). The CDR3 extends over 15 amino acids. Germline V gene data show CDR1 as SGHTA and CDR2 as FQGNSA. V was shortened by 5 bases and J by 1 base, with 15 bases between the two germline ends. The CDR3 DNA reads TGTGCCAGCAGCAACGAGGGGGGGAGATCCTACGAGCAGTACTTC. It yields the protein CASSNEGGRSYEQYF.

This clone came up once. Other nucleotide sequences from this sample produce the same CDR3. CDR3 region: CAWSPDRVKNIQYF. The CDR3 nucleotides read TGTGCCTGGAGTCCTGACAGGGTCAAAAACATTCAGTACTTC. The chain employs TRBV30 and TRBJ2-4, with 7 bases identical to TRBD1. V shed 2 bases and J 3 bases; nucleotides not matched to a gene: 4. CDR1 is GTSNPN and CDR2 is SVGIG in the germline V gene (reference sequence). This CDR3 is 14 amino acids long.

This clone was observed a single time. The gene calls are TRBV7-6 and TRBJ2-3, with D possibly TRBD1 on 6 matching bases. The V and J ends lost 5 bases and 5 bases respectively, with 17 bases between them. This CDR3 has 15 amino acids. Germline-derived CDR1 and CDR2 are SGHVS and FNYEAQ. The CDR3 spells CASSKTFLGGDTQYF. Written as DNA, the CDR3 is TGTGCCAGCAGCAAGACATTCCTAGGGGGAGATACGCAGTATTTT.

The CDR3 DNA sequence: TGTGCCACCAGTGATGCCGGGAGCTGGGGTGGCTACACCTTC. Encoded protein: CATSDAGSWGGYTF. This chain connects TRBV24-1 to TRBJ1-2, with D hard to call. V lost 3 bases and J lost 7, with 14 bases in between. Germline V gene data show CDR1 as KGHDR and CDR2 as SFDVKD. The CDR3 consists of 14 residues.

V is TRBV10-2 and J is TRBJ2-5, with TRBD1 matching 9 bases. The CDR3 length is 17 residues. V shed 6 bases and J 1 base; nucleotides not matched to a gene: 12. Germline CDR1 is WSHSY and CDR2 is SAAADI. This CDR3 is CASSRADRGRSQETQYF. CDR3 nucleotides: TGCGCCAGCAGCCGAGCGGACAGGGGCCGATCCCAAGAGACCCAGTACTTC.

DNA for the CDR3: TGTGCCAGCAGCGCTCTAACAGATACGCAGTATTTT. Its translation: CASSALTDTQYF. J is TRBJ2-3 and V is TRBV9; D is ambiguous. CDR3 length equals 12 residues. CDR1 SGDLS and CDR2 YYNGEE come from the germline V gene. V was shortened by 3 bases and J by 3 bases, with 5 bases between the two germline ends.

The chain's CDR3 is CASSLLGRTGEAFF. In DNA, the CDR3 is TGTGCCAGCAGCTTACTCGGGCGGACAGGTGAAGCTTTCTTT. The V gene is TRBV7-9, the J gene TRBJ1-1; 7 nucleotides agree with TRBD1. Trimming cost V 2 bases and J 7 bases; bases outside gene matches: 7. The CDR3 is 14 residues long. The V gene's germline CDR1 is SEHNR and CDR2 FQNEAQ (reference sequence).

The CDR3 loop reads CAISESAYNEQFF. CDR3 sequence (DNA): TGTGCCATCAGTGAGTCAGCGTACAATGAGCAGTTCTTC. The chain recombines TRBV10-3 with TRBJ2-1; D call uncertain. CDR3 length equals 13 residues. From germline, CDR1 is ENHRY and CDR2 SYGVKD. Trimming cost V 0 bases and J 4 bases, with 4 bases left between them.

The V and J genes are TRBV28 and TRBJ1-4; the D gene is possibly TRBD1 (5 bases). With 1 base removed from V and 5 bases from J, the gap between germline ends came to 11 bases. Germline V CDR1 and CDR2: MDHEN, SYDVKM. The CDR3 has 15 amino acids. The CDR3 spells CASSLSAGRNEKLFF. The CDR3 DNA follows: TGTGCCAGCAGTTTATCGGCAGGGCGAAATGAAAAACTGTTTTTT.

The chain combines TRBV4-1 with TRBJ2-7; the match to TRBD2 covers 7 bases. Germline CDR1 is MGHRA and CDR2 is YSYEKL. CDR3 length: 15 residues. V was clipped by 3 bases and J by 2 bases; unmatched bases: 7. This CDR3 reads CASSQVAGLPYEQYF. As DNA, the CDR3 is TGCGCCAGCAGCCAGGTAGCGGGTCTGCCCTACGAGCAGTACTTC.

The J gene is TRBJ2-7, the V gene TRBV4-1; possibly TRBD1 for D (6 bases). V dropped 0 bases and J dropped 3 bases, with 15 bases sitting between them. This CDR3 is 16 amino acids long. Germline assignment: CDR1 MGHRA and CDR2 YSYEKL. CDR3 amino acids: CASSQESGAASYEQYF. The CDR3 DNA reads as TGCGCCAGCAGCCAAGAGTCAGGGGCGGCGAGCTACGAGCAGTACTTC.

The V and J genes are TRBV27 and TRBJ2-7; D is possibly TRBD1 (5 bases). The V end lost 0 bases, the J end lost 4 bases, and 10 bases lay between the germline ends. CDR1 and CDR2 (germline): MNHEY, SMNVEV (reference sequence). The CDR3 has 14 residues. CDR3 amino acids: CASSLSGVGYEQYF. The CDR3 coding sequence is TGTGCCAGCAGTTTATCAGGGGTAGGGTACGAGCAGTACTTC.

In DNA form, the CDR3 reads TGTGCCAGTAGTATAGGGGAGAGGGAGCAGTTCTTC. Its protein is CASSIGEREQFF. The genes are TRBV19 and TRBJ2-1; a possible D gene is TRBD2 (5 bases). CDR1 is LNHDA, CDR2 SQIVND, per germline (reference sequence). V gave up 1 base and J gave up 10 bases, with 8 bases separating them. The CDR3 is made up of 12 amino acids.

This sequence joins TRBV6-5 and TRBJ2-5; 11 bases agree with TRBD2. The CDR3 consists of 15 residues. Germline V CDR1 and CDR2: MNHEY, SVGAGI. The ends lost 6 bases at V and 5 bases at J; junction bases unmatched: 8. CDR3 loop: CASSLSGGAGETQYF. CDR3 nucleotide sequence: TGTGCCAGCAGCCTTAGCGGGGGGGCCGGGGAGACCCAGTACTTC.

The J gene is TRBJ1-1, the V gene TRBV7-8, with 7 bases matching TRBD1. The CDR3 has 14 residues. J was trimmed by 4 bases and V by 5 bases; bases with no gene match: 7. Germline V lookup: CDR1 SGHVS, CDR2 FQNEAQ. CDR3 region: CASSAHRGATEAFF. In DNA, the CDR3 is TGTGCCAGCAGCGCTCACAGGGGTGCCACTGAAGCTTTCTTT.

V is TRBV30 and J is TRBJ2-7, with TRBD2 as a possible D gene (6 bases). V was clipped by 3 bases and J by 10 bases, with 19 bases between them. The germline V gene has CDR1 GTSNPN and CDR2 SVGIG (reference sequence). The CDR3 is 13 residues long. The CDR3 loop reads CAWSLGGLAVQYF. The CDR3 nucleotides read TGTGCCTGGAGCCTGGGGGGACTCGCGGTCCAGTACTTC.

The DNA of the CDR3 is TGTGCCACCAGCAGATCCGGGACAGGCACAGATACGCAGTATTTT. This gives the protein CATSRSGTGTDTQYF. V gene TRBV15 combines with J gene TRBJ2-3, with 7 bases matching TRBD1. CDR3 size: 15 residues. V was clipped by 2 bases and J by 1 base; unmatched bases: 3. Germline CDR1 is LNHNV and CDR2 is YYDKDF (reference sequence).

The chain links TRBV18 to TRBJ1-5; 7 positions match TRBD1. V gave up 4 bases and J gave up 1 base; unmatched junction bases: 4. CDR3 length: 15 residues. CDR1 is KGHSH, CDR2 LQKENI, per germline. The CDR3 is CASSQGAGSNQPQHF. In DNA, the CDR3 is TGTGCCAGCTCACAGGGGGCAGGGAGCAATCAGCCCCAGCATTTT.